What follows are 14 T cell receptor beta chains derived from one specimen sequenced in a study of control samples from healthy donors and cancer patients. Sequencing used immunoSEQ multiplex PCR; TCRdb keeps in-frame clones, though not all of them. The sample records fewer than 85,000 clones, roughly 92% being singletons. The specimen was blood. The source is a woman aged 55 to 70 in good health.

The rearrangement links TRBV10-3 to TRBJ2-7, with a tentative D call TRBD2 (7 bases). V was pared by 4 bases and J by 9 bases, with 16 bases between. The CDR3 contains 13 residues. The germline V gene encodes CDR1 ENHRY and CDR2 SYGVKD. The CDR3 is CAISAGEGFVQYF. DNA of the CDR3: TGTGCCATCAGTGCAGGGGAGGGGTTCGTGCAGTACTTC.

The genes are TRBV25-1 and TRBJ2-3; 10 bases map to TRBD2. The CDR3 length is 17 residues. The germline V gene has CDR1 MGHDK and CDR2 SYGVNS. The junction had 8 bases not matched to a gene; V was cut back by 3 bases and J by 2 bases. The CDR3 DNA is TGTGCCAGCAGTGACGTCGTACTAGCGGGGCTCACAGATACGCAGTATTTT. Its translation: CASSDVVLAGLTDTQYF.

The chain recombines TRBV3-1 (or the pseudogene TRBV3-2) with TRBJ2-1; 12 nucleotides line up with TRBD2. Germline trimming cut 4 bases from V and 0 bases from J; bases unmatched to any gene: 13. Germline-derived CDR1 and CDR2 are LGHDT and YNNKEL (reference sequence). The CDR3 length is 20 residues. CDR3 residues: CASSLWGGLAGRSSYNEQFF. The CDR3 DNA sequence: TGTGCCAGCAGCCTTTGGGGCGGACTAGCGGGAAGAAGCTCCTACAATGAGCAGTTCTTC.

This clone has just one count. The V call is TRBV6-5, the J call TRBJ1-5; D gene ambiguous. Germline V CDR1 and CDR2: MNHEY, SVGAGI. CDR3 length: 14 residues. V lost 4 bases, J lost 1 base, and 8 bases lay in between. CDR3 nucleotide sequence: TGTGCCAGCAGTTTACATTGGAGCAATCAGCCCCAGCATTTT. Amino acids: CASSLHWSNQPQHF.

The rearrangement joins TRBV19 to TRBJ1-1; weak D call: TRBD1 (5 bases). CDR3 size: 13 residues. V was shortened by 7 bases and J by 3 bases, with 12 bases between the two germline ends. Germline CDR1 and CDR2: LNHDA and SQIVND (reference sequence). The DNA of the CDR3 is TGTGCCAGTACCCCCTGGGGGGACACTGAAGCTTTCTTT. It specifies CASTPWGDTEAFF.

The chain employs TRBV10-3 and TRBJ2-7; 10 bases are shared with TRBD2. Germline loops: CDR1 ENHRY, CDR2 SYGVKD. Trimming cost V 3 bases and J 2 bases; bases outside gene matches: 4. This CDR3 contains 15 residues. The CDR3 reads CAISESSGGTYEQYF. DNA for the CDR3: TGTGCCATCAGTGAATCTAGCGGGGGAACCTACGAGCAGTACTTC.

The rearrangement uses TRBV28 and TRBJ1-5; 7 bases map to TRBD1. The CDR3 totals 13 residues. Trimming removed 6 bases from V and 4 bases from J; junction bases left unmatched: 3. Germline CDR1 MDHEN, CDR2 SYDVKM. Here the CDR3 DNA reads TGTGCCAGCAGACAGGGGTATAATCAGCCCCAGCATTTT. Translated: CASRQGYNQPQHF.

This chain connects TRBV24-1 to TRBJ2-1; TRBD2 matches 10 bases. Germline V CDR1 and CDR2: KGHDR, SFDVKD. This CDR3 region has 17 residues. V lost 1 base and J lost 8; bases outside the gene matches: 10. CDR3 sequence reads: CATSDFGLASGSHEQFF. CDR3 nucleotides: TGTGCCACCAGTGATTTCGGTTTGGCTAGCGGGAGCCATGAGCAGTTCTTC.

The chain joins TRBV5-1 to TRBJ1-2; 7 bases are a match to TRBD1. Germline values: CDR1 SGHRS, CDR2 YFSETQ. This CDR3 is built from 14 residues. Unmatched junction bases numbered 4, after V lost 3 bases and J lost 2 bases. CDR3 sequence (DNA): TGCGCCAGCAGCTCCGGGACAGCAAACTATGGCTACACCTTC. This translates into CASSSGTANYGYTF.

The chain employs TRBV27 and TRBJ2-7, with TRBD1 matching over 8 bases. Germline loops: CDR1 MNHEY, CDR2 SMNVEV (reference sequence). There are 17 residues in the CDR3. Trimming at V came to 0 bases and at J to 4 bases, leaving 11 bases not matched to a gene. CDR3 amino acids: CASSLSRGQAEYYEQYF. In DNA form, the CDR3 reads TGTGCCAGCAGTTTATCAAGGGGACAGGCCGAATATTACGAGCAGTACTTC.

To note about this clone: This sample includes further DNA sequences coding for the same CDR3. V usage is TRBV19 and J usage is TRBJ2-1, with a possible D match to TRBD1 (5 bases). CDR1 is LNHDA and CDR2 is SQIVND in the germline V gene (reference sequence). The CDR3 has 17 amino acids. V lost 8 bases, J lost 0 bases, and 20 bases lay in between. CDR3 nucleotides: TGTGCCAGTTTAGTTCCAGGGCAGGACCACTCCTACAATGAGCAGTTCTTC. Residues: CASLVPGQDHSYNEQFF.

V gene TRBV3-1 (or the pseudogene TRBV3-2) combines with J gene TRBJ1-4; D is uncertain. Trimming took 4 bases from V and 8 from J, leaving 14 bases between them. The CDR3 loop spans 14 amino acids. Germline-derived CDR1 and CDR2 are LGHDT and YNNKEL (reference sequence). In DNA form, the CDR3 reads TGTGCCAGCAGCCCGGGAAGTCGCCGAGAAAAACTGTTTTTT. Amino acids: CASSPGSRREKLFF.

The V and J genes are TRBV28 and TRBJ1-2; D is uncertain. The CDR3 is 12 amino acids. CDR1 is MDHEN, CDR2 SYDVKM, per germline. V lost 5 bases, J lost 8 bases, and 12 bases lay in between. Here the CDR3 DNA reads TGTGCCAGCAGTCCAACTTCGGAAGGCTACACCTTC. This encodes CASSPTSEGYTF.

The chain carries TRBV19 and TRBJ1-2, with D unclear. Deletions cut 0 bases from V and 5 bases from J, with 22 bases between. The CDR3 contains 18 residues. CDR1 and CDR2 from the germline V gene are LNHDA and SQIVND (reference sequence). For the CDR3, the DNA is TGTGCCAGTAGTATAGAGGCGGCAGCTCCCTTGGATTTGTATGGCTACACCTTC. Residues: CASSIEAAAPLDLYGYTF.